This T cell receptor (beta chain) was captured by sequencing in a study of cytomegalovirus exposure and HLA in healthy donors. General study points: Accurate prediction of most subjects' HLA-A and HLA-B alleles from TCR beta sequences was reported.

Each donor's status was that of a healthy bone marrow donor. In the case of this clone: Its target is not known.

The PCR used 60 Vbeta and 13 Jbeta primers. This table comes from immunoSEQ multiplex PCR, and its TCRdb copy is limited to in-frame clones, with some not included. Among fewer than 350,000 clones listed, around nine tenths were seen once. This CDR3 comprises 13 residues. The germline CDR1 and CDR2 sequences are SGHTA and FQGTGA. Trimming removed 4 bases from V and 5 bases from J; junction bases left unmatched: 2. The V call is TRBV7-3, the J call TRBJ2-7; 10 nucleotides match TRBD1. The sequencing sample was made of PBMCs. The clonotype was recovered from a woman between 18 and 30 years old in good health and CMV-seronegative. Written as DNA, the CDR3 is TGTGCCAGCAGCTCGACAGGGGGCAACGAGCAGTACTTC. This translates into CASSSTGGNEQYF.